The clone carrying this T cell receptor beta chain was recorded a few times. The sample originates from a study of CD8+ T cells in alopecia areata. V was clipped by 0 bases and J by 4 bases, with 5 bases between them. CDR1 and CDR2 (germline): MGHRA, YSYEKL. The CDR3 has 13 amino acids. Lesional scalp punch biopsies and peripheral blood came from alopecia areata patients. CD4+ and CD8+ T cells were sorted from PBMCs. Once RNA had been extracted, it was reverse transcribed into cDNA to act as the sequencing template. The method was immunoSEQ multiplex PCR; TCRdb's version includes in-frame clones alone and lacks a portion of them. The sample carries 120,000 or so clones, roughly 50% recorded once.

Input material: NKG2D-low CD8+ T cells sorted from blood. The rearrangement uses TRBV4-1 and TRBJ2-3; no firm D call. This TCR was recovered from a human donor with alopecia areata. As DNA, the CDR3 is TGCGCCAGCAGCCAAGATCTGCCAGATACGCAGTATTTT. It specifies CASSQDLPDTQYF.